The TCR beta chain described here comes from a study of T cell repertoires in cytomegalovirus infection. Study-wide context: As its CMV epitopes, the study selected recently identified HLA-C-restricted and well-studied HLA-B-restricted targets.

Study results and limitations: Predominance within the ex vivo response was attributable to HLA-C-restricted CMV-specific TCR beta clonotypes. Cumulative frequency of public TCR beta families picked out carriers of CMV plus the relevant HLA.

TCRdb used MiXCR to reprocess the reads, holding one entry per CDR3 protein. The data show about 920,000 distinct CDR3 sequences, approximately 30% seen once. Of note for this clonotype: Its cognate antigen is unknown.

This receptor was identified in a human donor in good health (CMV status not recorded). Some clones in this sample may be carry-over from other donors' samples. This specimen consisted of cultured CD8+ T cells from PBMCs, obtained from culture after CMV antigen stimulation.

The CDR3 protein is CASSNLRLYGYTF. The DNA of the CDR3 is TGTGCCAGCAGCAACCTAAGACTCTATGGCTACACCTTC. This chain links TRBV6-6 with TRBJ1-2; D unclear. The CDR3 has 13 amino acids. V dropped 6 bases and J dropped 4 bases, with 12 bases sitting between them. Germline V gene lookup returns CDR1 MNHNY and CDR2 SVGAGI (reference sequence).